The 21 T cell receptor beta chains reported below all come from one sample, sequenced in a study of cytomegalovirus exposure and HLA in healthy donors. TCRdb's copy holds only in-frame clones and misses some; the assay was immunoSEQ multiplex PCR. Counted here are under 250,000 clones, approximately 87% occurring once; the ten biggest clones make up 4.5% to 7%. Sequencing was carried out using PBMCs. The source is a woman between 18 and 30 years old in good health and CMV-seronegative.

This rearrangement joins TRBV27 to TRBJ2-7; 7 bases map to TRBD1. From germline, CDR1 is MNHEY and CDR2 SMNVEV (reference sequence). Trimming at V came to 6 bases and at J to 5 bases, leaving 10 bases not matched to a gene. The CDR3 has 14 residues. The chain's CDR3 is CASSHRGGFDEQYF. Written as DNA, the CDR3 is TGTGCCAGCAGCCACCGAGGGGGCTTCGACGAGCAGTACTTC.

This chain links TRBV9 with TRBJ1-5; D remains unclear. V was trimmed by 3 bases and J by 0 bases, leaving 16 bases between them. This CDR3 spans 17 amino acids. The V gene's germline CDR1 is SGDLS and CDR2 YYNGEE. The CDR3 spells CASSGITGIHSNQPQHF. The CDR3 DNA reads as TGTGCCAGCAGCGGAATTACGGGGATCCATAGCAATCAGCCCCAGCATTTT. Looking up the rest from reference TRBV9 and TRBJ1-5 gives the full variable domain: DSGVTQTPKHLITATGQRVTLRCSPRSGDLSVYWYQQSLDQGLQFLIQYYNGEERAKGNILERFSAQQFPDLHSELNLSSLELGDSALYFCASSGITGIHSNQPQHFGDGTRLSIL.

This clone was found once. The J gene is TRBJ1-2, the V gene TRBV6-1, with 7 bases that match TRBD1. Germline CDR1 reads MNHNS; CDR2 reads SASEGT. V shed 7 bases, J shed 3 bases, and the junction held 11 bases outside the gene matches. The CDR3 length is 15 residues. The CDR3 here is CASNVPNTGDYGYTF. In DNA form, the CDR3 reads TGTGCCAGCAATGTCCCGAATACAGGGGACTATGGCTACACCTTC.

This clone has just a few counts. In nucleotides, the CDR3 is TGTGCCAGCAGTGAGACCAGGGGAAGTGGTGCTTTCTTT. Protein sequence: CASSETRGSGAFF. The chain carries TRBV25-1 and TRBJ1-1, with D possibly being TRBD1 (6 bases). Germline CDR1 reads MGHDK; CDR2 reads SYGVNS. Trimming took off 3 bases at V and 11 bases at J, with 16 bases between the two ends. The CDR3 has 13 residues. Looking up the rest from reference TRBV25-1 and TRBJ1-1 gives the full variable domain: EADIYQTPRYLVIGTGKKITLECSQTMGHDKMYWYQQDPGMELHLIHYSYGVNSTEKGDLSSESTVSRIRTEHFPLTLESARPSHTSQYLCASSETRGSGAFFGQGTRLTVV.

This clone was counted only a few times. This chain links TRBV30 with TRBJ1-5; D possibly corresponds to TRBD1 (5 bases). Germline CDR1 and CDR2: GTSNPN and SVGIG (reference sequence). The V end was cut by 0 bases, the J end by 8 bases, with 11 bases between. The CDR3 is 13 residues long. The CDR3, as DNA: TGTGCCTGGAGTGTCTCGGGGGAGAAGCCCCAGCATTTT. Its protein is CAWSVSGEKPQHF.

The gene calls are TRBV6-5 and TRBJ1-5; the D is unclear. With 6 bases removed from V and 3 bases from J, the gap between germline ends came to 12 bases. The CDR3 contains 14 residues. Germline CDR1 MNHEY, CDR2 SVGAGI. The CDR3 DNA reads as TGTGCCAGCAGCACGGACCCAAACAATCAGCCCCAGCATTTT. Encoded protein: CASSTDPNNQPQHF.

The chain has TRBV9 and TRBJ1-1; D not certain. This CDR3 has 15 amino acids. V was cut by 3 bases and J by 0 bases, with 12 bases left in between. The germline gives CDR1 SGDLS, CDR2 YYNGEE. CDR3 residues: CASSAEVGMNTEAFF. As DNA, the CDR3 is TGTGCCAGCAGCGCCGAGGTCGGTATGAACACTGAAGCTTTCTTT.

The sample holds one count of this clone. CDR3 nucleotide sequence: TGTGCCAGTAGTATCCAAGCGGGAGGGCGCTACGAGCAGTACTTC. Its protein is CASSIQAGGRYEQYF. The chain carries TRBV19 and TRBJ2-7; 10 bases are shared with TRBD2. CDR1 LNHDA and CDR2 SQIVND come from the germline V gene (reference sequence). This CDR3 is 15 amino acids long. The trim removed 3 bases at V and 3 bases at J, leaving 5 bases unmatched.

The rearrangement links TRBV2 to TRBJ1-2, with D maybe TRBD1 (6 bases). V dropped 10 bases and J dropped 4 bases, with 19 bases sitting between them. CDR3 length: 14 amino acids. Germline lookup yields CDR1 SNHLY and CDR2 FYNNEI. CDR3 sequence reads: CATARQVASYGYTF. The CDR3 DNA reads as TGTGCCACCGCAAGACAGGTTGCGAGCTATGGCTACACCTTC.

This rearrangement joins TRBV23-1 to TRBJ2-2; perhaps TRBD2 as D (6 bases). TRBV23-1 is assigned to the ORF class and has an uncertain function. The length of the CDR3 is 13 residues. V lost 4 bases and J lost 8, with 11 bases in between. The CDR3 is CASSLGREGELFF. CDR3 in DNA: TGCGCCAGCAGTCTAGGGCGGGAAGGGGAGCTGTTTTTT.

The chain recombines TRBV10-1 with TRBJ1-1; D gene unclear. Trimming pared 2 bases from V and 5 bases from J, leaving 12 bases between. In germline, CDR1 is WNHNN, CDR2 SYGVQD (reference sequence). This CDR3 is 14 amino acids long. The CDR3 DNA sequence: TGCGCCAGCAGTGAGAAAGCGGAAGGGACTGAAGCTTTCTTT. This codes for CASSEKAEGTEAFF.

Regarding this clone: This may arise from a read error, as a much more abundant clone is one base away. The same CDR3 arises from other DNA sequences in this sample as well. The rearrangement links TRBV6-5 to TRBJ1-2; TRBD1 agrees at 7 bases. This CDR3 comprises 13 residues. Per germline, CDR1 MNHEY and CDR2 SVGAGI. V shed 4 bases and J 4 bases; nucleotides not matched to a gene: 3. CDR3 protein: CASSSGQTYGYTF. The DNA of the CDR3 is TGTGCCAGCAGTTCGGGACAGACCTATGGCTACACCTTC.

This chain connects TRBV2 to TRBJ2-3; D unclear. The CDR3 loop spans 15 amino acids. Trimming took off 3 bases at V and 2 bases at J, with 12 bases between the two ends. The germline gives CDR1 SNHLY, CDR2 FYNNEI. CDR3 region: CASSDTRVVTDTQYF. In DNA, the CDR3 is TGTGCCAGCAGTGACACCCGCGTAGTCACAGATACGCAGTATTTT.

V usage is TRBV7-9 and J usage is TRBJ2-1; D may be TRBD2 (6 bases). Germline V gives CDR1 SEHNR, CDR2 FQNEAQ (reference sequence). This CDR3 region has 14 residues. Trimming stripped 4 bases from V and 9 bases from J, with 16 bases between. The CDR3 nucleotides read TGTGCCAGCAGCTCAAACGGCGGGGTTGGTGAGCAGTTCTTC. Its protein is CASSSNGGVGEQFF. The full variable domain, with the rest looked up from reference TRBV7-9 and TRBJ2-1, is DTGVSQNPRHKITKRGQNVTFRCDPISEHNRLYWYRQTLGQGPEFLTYFQNEAQLEKSRLLSDRFSAERPKGSFSTLEIQRTEQGDSAMYLCASSSNGGVGEQFFGPGTRLTVL.

V and J are TRBV10-3 and TRBJ1-2; 7 bases map to TRBD1. Germline V lookup: CDR1 ENHRY, CDR2 SYGVKD. V lost 4 bases and J lost 4; bases outside the gene matches: 12. The CDR3 spans 16 residues. The CDR3 spells CAISVGGQGEAYGYTF. DNA of the CDR3: TGTGCCATCAGTGTCGGTGGGCAGGGGGAGGCCTATGGCTACACCTTC.

Written as DNA, the CDR3 is TGTGCCAGCAGCGTAGGGTGGGACATCGGGGGAAAACTGTTTTTT. Its protein is CASSVGWDIGGKLFF. V usage is TRBV9 and J usage is TRBJ1-4; perhaps TRBD1 as D (6 bases). Germline CDR1 and CDR2: SGDLS and YYNGEE. V shed 0 bases and J shed 10 bases, with 16 bases lying between them. This CDR3 region has 15 residues.

The V call is TRBV5-1, the J call TRBJ2-3; D may match TRBD1 or TRBD2 (5 bases each). CDR3 size: 12 residues. V was clipped by 9 bases and J by 6 bases, with 14 bases between them. Looked up from germline, CDR1 is SGHRS and CDR2 is YFSETQ. CDR3 in amino acids: CATADGADTQYF. The CDR3, as DNA: TGCGCCACTGCGGACGGGGCGGATACGCAGTATTTT.

The chain employs TRBV10-2 and TRBJ2-3; the D gene is possibly TRBD1 (5 bases). Trimming removed 4 bases at V and 2 bases at J, with 13 bases between. CDR1 and CDR2 (germline): WSHSY, SAAADI. The CDR3 length is 15 residues. CDR3 coding DNA: TGCGCCAGCAGTGTCCAAGACAGTTCCACAGATACGCAGTATTTT. Protein: CASSVQDSSTDTQYF.

The chain recombines TRBV11-3 with TRBJ1-2, with 7 nucleotides matching TRBD1. This CDR3 contains 16 residues. V gave up 0 bases and J gave up 5 bases; unmatched junction bases: 9. CDR1 SGHNT and CDR2 YENEEA come from the germline V gene. CDR3 DNA sequence: TGTGCCAGCAGCTTAGATCGGGAAGGGGGCTATTATGGCTACACCTTC. This translates into CASSLDREGGYYGYTF.

V gene TRBV27 combines with J gene TRBJ2-1; 9 positions agree with TRBD2. Germline V gives CDR1 MNHEY, CDR2 SMNVEV (reference sequence). CDR3 size: 15 residues. Trimming cost V 3 bases and J 7 bases; bases outside gene matches: 7. The CDR3 reads CASSFLASGKNEQFF. CDR3 nucleotide sequence: TGTGCCAGCAGTTTTTTGGCTAGCGGGAAAAATGAGCAGTTCTTC.

The chain is built from TRBV28 and TRBJ1-1, with 7 bases fitting TRBD1. Germline loops: CDR1 MDHEN, CDR2 SYDVKM. The V and J ends lost 8 bases and 4 bases, in that order; junction bases with no gene match: 13. CDR3 length: 15 amino acids. In nucleotides, the CDR3 is TGTGCCAGCCGGACCCGGGACAGAATCTTCACTGAAGCTTTCTTT. This translates into CASRTRDRIFTEAFF. The whole variable domain, remainder taken from reference TRBV28 and TRBJ1-1, is DVKVTQSSRYLVKRTGEKVFLECVQDMDHENMFWYRQDPGLGLRLIYFSYDVKMKEKGDIPEGYSVSREKKERFSLILESASTNQTSMYLCASRTRDRIFTEAFFGQGTRLTVV.